This TCR beta chain emerged from a study of cytomegalovirus exposure and HLA in healthy donors (dated by TCRdb to the late 2010s). General notes on the study: According to a later analysis, the 100 to 150 validation repertoires were produced on the same platform as the 680 or so repertoires of the first cohort. Besides the first cohort of 500 to 700 subjects, a separate validation cohort made up of 120 or so different subjects was used. The aim of the study was to test whether cataloging public T cell receptors could identify signatures of past pathogen exposure. The study combined high-throughput TCR immunosequencing, statistical association of individual TCRs with disease status, and machine learning to predict cytomegalovirus infection status.

The donors belonged to the validation cohort of about 130 subjects, which was separate from the approximately 660-subject first cohort. Results and caveats for the whole study, not just this receptor: The validation cohort had no HLA typing available for a later analysis, so co-occurrence within that cohort was assessed over all 120 repertoires. The classifier was reported to diagnose cytomegalovirus status with high specificity and sensitivity in both the original and validation cohorts. A few of the identified cytomegalovirus-associated TCR beta chains were confirmed in vitro to be specific for cytomegalovirus antigens. In the study, 164 TCR beta chains were listed as associated with cytomegalovirus. Most TCR sequences were observed very rarely across donors, whereas some public TCRs were present in many individuals. According to the authors, the approach could potentially be generalized to other disease states and immunological phenotypes. Of the cluster scores, 85% to 95% were above 0 in a later analysis, which found that TCRs clustered in the first cohort also tended to co-occur in the 110 or so validation repertoires.

This clone was found once. Its antigen remains unidentified. The sample holds no much larger clone one base away, and base qualities are not on file. CDR1 and CDR2 were assigned from the germline V gene (reference sequence) as SGHAT and FQDESV. CDR3 length: 13 amino acids, cysteine to phenylalanine. The only DNA kept is the CDR3, 39 bases in frame from the first base. V is reduced by 5 bases and J by 7 bases, leaving a spacing of 14 bases between them. To prepare the library, the immunoSEQ multiplex PCR assay was applied. Processing in the source paper ran as follows. A statistical classification framework was built to diagnose cytomegalovirus status from the catalog of TCR beta chain sequences. In TCRdb, the immuneACCESS table is reduced to in-frame sequences with V and J assigned. These tables do not hold every clone; where another copy was compared, an unresolved V gene accounts for under half, and the others remain unexplained. D and trimming come from the DNA, and the V and J calls and clone size come from that table. The table for this sample lists 95,000 to 120,000 clones; under 97% of them were counted only once. The ten top clones hold roughly 0.67% of the sample.

Recombination joined TRBV11-1 with TRBJ1-2, with TRBD1 tentatively as D gene (6 bases match). The sequenced sample consisted of PBMCs. The clonotype originates from a woman under 30 in good health and CMV-seronegative. The CDR3 protein: CASSPDRGSGYTF. The sequence in DNA is TGTGCCAGCAGCCCGGACAGAGGCAGTGGCTACACCTTC.